This T cell receptor beta chain is from a study of graft-versus-host responses after intestinal transplantation (dated by TCRdb to the early 2020s). The study in broad terms: Recipients received multivisceral, liver-intestinal, or isolated intestinal transplants. All recipients received anti-thymocyte globulin induction followed by maintenance tacrolimus and steroids for 3 to 4 years. Bulk TCR-beta CDR3 sequencing was used to track graft-versus-host and host-versus-graft alloreactive T cell clones in the graft, circulation and bone marrow after intestinal transplantation. Alloreactive clones were identified by sequencing pre-transplant mixed lymphocyte reaction products and comparing them with unstimulated pre-transplant donor and recipient T cells. The cohort enrolled 20 to 30 intestinal transplant recipients including one retransplant, and 3 patients lacking pretransplant specimens were excluded. A peak of at least 4% donor T cells among recipient peripheral blood mononuclear cells was the definition used for donor T cell macrochimerism. Samples from a few later patients were sequenced in-house on an Illumina MiSeq with MiXCR processing rather than by the commercial service.

The germline V gene gives CDR1 as SNHLY and CDR2 as FYNNEI. There are 16 amino acids in the CDR3, from cysteine to phenylalanine inclusive. The retained sequence is limited to the CDR3, 48 bases, with the frame set at the first base. V lost 6 bases and J lost 0 bases; the stretch between them is 16 bases long. What this sample's time point label stands for: cells obtained before transplantation from donor or recipient. CD3+CD4+ and CD3+CD8+ populations were FACS-sorted from unstimulated pre-transplant donor and recipient cells taken from spleen or lymph nodes. Receptor amplification or capture employed the immunoSEQ multiplex PCR assay. For most patients, genomic DNA was isolated with the Qiagen DNeasy Blood and Tissue Kit and shipped frozen to Adaptive Biotechnologies for TCR sequencing. For most patients, genomic DNA was subjected to high-throughput TCR-beta CDR3 sequencing by Adaptive Biotechnologies. Regarding the original processing steps: TCR sequencing data for roughly 20 patients were retrieved from Adaptive's ImmunoSEQ software; a few other patients were processed with MiXCR and VDJtools. To correct CD4 versus CD8 sorting errors, any sequence found in both subsets at a frequency ratio below 5:1 was removed. CDR3 nucleotide sequences shared between donor and recipient were removed because their origin could not be assigned. At least 2-fold expansion over unstimulated cells and a minimum CFSE-low frequency of 0.002% (template counts) or 0.001% (read counts) were required for clones to be classified as alloreactive. Clones detected in sequenced pre-transplant spleen, lymph node, or MLR CFSE-low populations of the donor or recipient were defined as mappable. Cumulative frequency of alloreactive clones was calculated as a percentage of all sequences weighted by copy number. TCRdb took this table from immuneACCESS and kept in-frame rearrangements with V and J called. Such tables lack part of the clones; where checked against another copy, unresolved V genes explain under half of the gap, and the rest is unexplained. The V and J calls and clone size come from that table; D and trimming were worked out from the DNA. The sample table holds tens of thousands of clones, of which 80% to 90% were seen once. Around 2.6% of the sample is taken by the ten largest.

What the work shows at the level of the full study, not this receptor alone: In patients with donor T cell macrochimerism, the allografts had high GvH to HvG T cell clonal ratios. The conclusions were limited by the relatively low number and heterogeneity of the intestinal transplant patients. GvH clones turned up in recipient bone marrow, with some appearing earlier in ileal mucosa or blood, a pattern consistent with an intestinal mucosal origin. Peak levels of circulating GvH clones were associated with declines in HvG clones early after transplant.

This clone was found once. Its antigen remains unidentified. No much larger clone exists at a distance of one base, and base qualities are not known. The V and J segments used are TRBV2 and TRBJ2-3; TRBD2 could be the D gene, as 7 bases match. Sequencing was performed on unstimulated CD8+ T cells sorted from spleen or lymph node cells, taken before intestinal transplant. This sequence was found in a human donor who received an intestinal transplant. The CDR3 protein sequence reads: CASSLQGGGSTDTQYF. The nucleotide sequence reads TGTGCCAGCAGCCTTCAGGGCGGGGGCAGCACAGATACGCAGTATTTT.